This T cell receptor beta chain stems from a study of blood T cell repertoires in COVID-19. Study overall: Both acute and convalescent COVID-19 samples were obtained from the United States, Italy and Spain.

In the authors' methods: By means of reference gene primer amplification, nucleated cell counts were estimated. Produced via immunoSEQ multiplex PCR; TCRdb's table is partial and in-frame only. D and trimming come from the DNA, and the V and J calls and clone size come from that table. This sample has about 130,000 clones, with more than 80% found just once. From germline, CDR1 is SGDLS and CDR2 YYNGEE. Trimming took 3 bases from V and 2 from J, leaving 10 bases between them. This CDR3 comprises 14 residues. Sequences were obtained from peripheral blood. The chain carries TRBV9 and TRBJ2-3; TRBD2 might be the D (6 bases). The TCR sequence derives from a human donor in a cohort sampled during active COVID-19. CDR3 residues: CASSGGDHTDTQYF. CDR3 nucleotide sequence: TGTGCCAGCAGCGGGGGGGACCACACAGATACGCAGTATTTT.